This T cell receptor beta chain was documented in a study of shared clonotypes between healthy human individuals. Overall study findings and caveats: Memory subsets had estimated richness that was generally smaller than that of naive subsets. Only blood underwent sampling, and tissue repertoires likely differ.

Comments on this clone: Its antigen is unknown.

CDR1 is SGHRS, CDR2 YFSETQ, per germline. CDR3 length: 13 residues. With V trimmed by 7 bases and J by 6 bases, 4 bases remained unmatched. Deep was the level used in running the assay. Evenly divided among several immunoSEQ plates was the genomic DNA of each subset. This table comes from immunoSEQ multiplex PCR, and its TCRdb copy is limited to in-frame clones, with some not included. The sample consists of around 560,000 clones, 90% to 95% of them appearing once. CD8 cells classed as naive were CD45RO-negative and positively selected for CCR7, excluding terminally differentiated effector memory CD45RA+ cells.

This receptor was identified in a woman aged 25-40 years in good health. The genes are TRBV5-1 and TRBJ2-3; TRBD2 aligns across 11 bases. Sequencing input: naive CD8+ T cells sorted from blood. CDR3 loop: CASLASGRDTQYF. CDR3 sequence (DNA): TGCGCCAGCTTGGCTAGCGGGAGGGATACGCAGTATTTT.